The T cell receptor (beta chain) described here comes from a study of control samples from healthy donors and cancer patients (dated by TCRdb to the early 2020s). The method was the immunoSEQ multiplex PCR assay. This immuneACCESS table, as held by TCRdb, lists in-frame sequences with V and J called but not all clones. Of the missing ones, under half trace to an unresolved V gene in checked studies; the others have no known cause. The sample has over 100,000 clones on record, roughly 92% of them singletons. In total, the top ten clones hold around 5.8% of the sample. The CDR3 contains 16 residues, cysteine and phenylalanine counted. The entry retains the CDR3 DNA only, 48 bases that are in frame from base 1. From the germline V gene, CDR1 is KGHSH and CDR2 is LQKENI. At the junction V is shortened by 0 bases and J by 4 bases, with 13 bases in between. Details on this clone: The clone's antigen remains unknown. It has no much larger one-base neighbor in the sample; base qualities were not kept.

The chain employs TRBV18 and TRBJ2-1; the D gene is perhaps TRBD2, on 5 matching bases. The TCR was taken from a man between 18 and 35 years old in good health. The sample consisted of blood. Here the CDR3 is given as CASSPPSVASYNEQFF. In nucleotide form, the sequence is TGTGCCAGCTCACCACCGTCGGTAGCGTCATACAATGAGCAGTTCTTC.